These 25 T cell receptor beta chains came from one sample sequenced in a study of PD-L1 blockade in urothelial cancer (dated 2017 in TCRdb). The library was obtained by the immunoSEQ multiplex PCR assay. This immuneACCESS table, as held by TCRdb, lists in-frame sequences with V and J called but not all clones. Of the missing ones, under half trace to an unresolved V gene in checked studies; the others have no known cause. Within this sample are around 45,000 clones, with roughly 91% of them counted one time only. Jointly, the top ten make up 13% to 15% of the sample. The source material was PBMCs, sampled around atezolizumab (anti-PD-L1) treatment. These receptors originate from a woman aged 55-70 years with urothelial cancer.

The V gene is TRBV29-1, the J gene TRBJ2-5, with no clear D. V dropped 3 bases and J dropped 4 bases, with 15 bases sitting between them. The V gene's germline CDR1 is SQVTM and CDR2 ANQGSEA. This CDR3 contains 14 residues. CDR3 nucleotides: TGCAGCGTTGATGGCGGCTCGGTCGGAGAGACCCAGTACTTC. Amino acid sequence: CSVDGGSVGETQYF.

This clone was detected only once. The chain links TRBV6-5 to TRBJ2-2, with D perhaps matching TRBD2 (6 bases). This CDR3 region has 12 residues. CDR1 is MNHEY and CDR2 is SVGAGI in the germline V gene. V was pared by 6 bases and J by 5 bases, with 7 bases between. CDR3 nucleotide sequence: TGTGCCAGCAGGACTAGGACCGGGGAGCTGTTTTTT. This gives the protein CASRTRTGELFF.

V is TRBV5-1 and J is TRBJ2-5; 9 bases match TRBD2. Per germline, CDR1 SGHRS and CDR2 YFSETQ. The CDR3 extends over 15 amino acids. After removal of 2 bases from V and 3 bases from J, the junction contained 5 bases not matched to a gene. CDR3 sequence: CASSFVSSGEETQYF. DNA of the CDR3: TGCGCCAGCAGCTTTGTGTCTAGCGGGGAAGAGACCCAGTACTTC.

The rearrangement joins TRBV27 to TRBJ2-7, with 8 bases that match TRBD2. The trim removed 3 bases at V and 0 bases at J, leaving 1 base unmatched. This CDR3 is 14 amino acids long. Looked up from germline, CDR1 is MNHEY and CDR2 is SMNVEV (reference sequence). CDR3 in amino acids: CASSLSGSSYEQYF. CDR3 nucleotide sequence: TGTGCCAGCAGTTTGAGCGGGAGCTCCTACGAGCAGTACTTC.

This chain uses TRBV28 with TRBJ2-7; the D is unclear. In germline, CDR1 is MDHEN, CDR2 SYDVKM. V was pared by 2 bases and J by 4 bases, with 3 bases between. The CDR3 extends over 11 amino acids. Written as DNA, the CDR3 is TGTGCCAGCAGTTTAACTTACGAGCAGTACTTC. It translates to CASSLTYEQYF.

The V gene is TRBV19, the J gene TRBJ2-1; 7 bases are shared with TRBD2. This CDR3 is 15 amino acids long. The V and J ends lost 4 bases and 7 bases, in that order; junction bases with no gene match: 10. Per germline, CDR1 LNHDA and CDR2 SQIVND (reference sequence). The CDR3: CASSKGSPRGNEQFF. In DNA form, the CDR3 reads TGTGCCAGTAGTAAAGGGTCACCGCGGGGGAATGAGCAGTTCTTC.

This CDR3 is CASSQAQDFSYEQYF. In DNA form, the CDR3 reads TGCGCCAGCAGCCAAGCACAAGATTTCTCCTACGAGCAGTACTTC. The chain employs TRBV4-1 and TRBJ2-7; D gene uncertain. The CDR3 has 15 amino acids. Trimming removed 1 base from V and 0 bases from J, with 10 bases in between. Per germline, CDR1 MGHRA and CDR2 YSYEKL.

The chain links TRBV9 to TRBJ2-2; tentatively, D is TRBD2 (5 bases). The CDR3 has 13 amino acids. Germline values: CDR1 SGDLS, CDR2 YYNGEE. V shed 1 base and J shed 6 bases, with 7 bases lying between them. The CDR3 DNA reads TGTGCCAGCAGCGTATTCGGGGCCGGGGAGCTGTTTTTT. Its protein product is CASSVFGAGELFF.

This sequence joins TRBV7-7 and TRBJ2-1; D possibly corresponds to TRBD2 (6 bases). The germline CDR1 and CDR2 sequences are SSHAT and FNYEAQ (reference sequence). The CDR3 loop spans 13 amino acids. V was trimmed by 1 base and J by 10 bases, leaving 11 bases between them. Here the CDR3 DNA reads TGTGCCAGCAGCTTAGTTCATGGGGGGGAGCAGTTCTTC. Translation gives CASSLVHGGEQFF.

This sequence joins TRBV25-1 and TRBJ1-4; maybe TRBD1 (6 bases). Germline assignment: CDR1 MGHDK and CDR2 SYGVNS. Trimming pared 4 bases from V and 1 base from J, leaving 10 bases between. The CDR3 is 15 amino acids. The CDR3: CASSGATGTNEKLFF. In DNA form, the CDR3 reads TGTGCCAGCAGTGGGGCGACAGGAACTAATGAAAAACTGTTTTTT.

This clone was seen once. The rearrangement joins TRBV7-9 to TRBJ2-7; TRBD1 aligns across 7 bases. The CDR3 contains 15 residues. The V and J ends lost 7 bases and 3 bases, in that order; junction bases with no gene match: 12. Per the germline V gene, CDR1 is SEHNR and CDR2 is FQNEAQ (reference sequence). The CDR3 DNA sequence: TGTGCCAGCACCGCCTTCGGGACAGACTTCTACGAGCAGTACTTC. Protein product: CASTAFGTDFYEQYF.

The chain joins TRBV11-2 to TRBJ1-2; 7 positions match TRBD1. V lost 0 bases to trimming and J lost 4 bases; unmatched junction nucleotides: 11. CDR1 SGHAT and CDR2 FQNNGV come from the germline V gene. The CDR3 spans 17 residues. The CDR3 DNA sequence: TGTGCCAGCAGCTTAGATCCCGGGACAGAGCCCCTCTATGGCTACACCTTC. Protein product: CASSLDPGTEPLYGYTF. The complete variable domain, with remaining parts taken from reference TRBV11-2 and TRBJ1-2, reads EAGVAQSPRYKIIEKRQSVAFWCNPISGHATLYWYQQILGQGPKLLIQFQNNGVVDDSQLPKDRFSAERLKGVDSTLKIQPAKLEDSAVYLCASSLDPGTEPLYGYTFGSGTRLTVV.

This chain connects TRBV5-1 to TRBJ2-7; a possible D gene is TRBD1 (6 bases). Germline V gene sequence: CDR1 SGHRS, CDR2 YFSETQ. V was trimmed by 0 bases and J by 3 bases, leaving 7 bases between them. The CDR3 length is 13 residues. The CDR3 loop is CASSLEDSYEQYF. CDR3 DNA: TGCGCCAGCAGCTTGGAGGACAGCTACGAGCAGTACTTC.

The chain employs TRBV7-8 and TRBJ1-2; TRBD1 aligns across 7 bases. The CDR3 is 18 amino acids. In germline, CDR1 is SGHVS, CDR2 FQNEAQ. Germline trimming cut 5 bases from V and 2 bases from J; bases unmatched to any gene: 17. CDR3 DNA sequence: TGTGCCAGCAGCCCAGTTAGGACACCAGTACAGGGGAACTATGGCTACACCTTC. Amino acid sequence: CASSPVRTPVQGNYGYTF.

This clone was seen a single time. This chain uses TRBV5-6 with TRBJ1-2; D is possibly TRBD1 (6 bases). Germline V gene sequence: CDR1 SGHDT, CDR2 YYEEEE. CDR3 length equals 14 residues. Trimming left V 5 bases short and J 4 bases short, with 15 bases between. In DNA, the CDR3 is TGTGCCAGCAGGGAACAGGGTCTGGGCTATGGCTACACCTTC. It is translated as CASREQGLGYGYTF.

This chain uses TRBV21-1 with TRBJ1-4; TRBD1, as called in the table, went unchecked against the DNA. TRBV21-1 is noted as a pseudogene. The CDR3 is 18 amino acids. This CDR3 is CASSNRQAIKGGGEKLFF. Here the CDR3 DNA reads TGTGCCAGCAGCAATCGACAGGCTATCAAAGGAGGCGGTGAAAAACTGTTTTTT.

The rearrangement joins TRBV5-4 to TRBJ2-3; 9 nucleotides line up with TRBD1. The germline V gene encodes CDR1 SGHNT and CDR2 YYREEE (reference sequence). There are 15 residues in the CDR3. V shed 4 bases, J shed 4 bases, and the junction held 7 bases outside the gene matches. The CDR3 DNA reads as TGTGCCAGCAGCCTCCGGGACAGGGTATCAGATACGCAGTATTTT. As protein: CASSLRDRVSDTQYF.

The chain is built from TRBV4-3 and TRBJ2-3; D is unclear. Germline V gene lookup returns CDR1 LGHNA and CDR2 YSLEER. The CDR3 runs to 15 residues. The ends were cut back, 0 bases at V and 5 bases at J, with 12 bases in the middle. The CDR3 region has the DNA TGCGCCAGCAGCCAAGAAGGTCAGGATGAAGATACGCAGTATTTT. Its protein is CASSQEGQDEDTQYF.

This chain joins TRBV29-1 and TRBJ2-5; D ambiguous. Trimming removed 1 base from V and 4 bases from J, with 7 bases in between. Germline CDR1 is SQVTM and CDR2 is ANQGSEA. This CDR3 spans 12 amino acids. CDR3 sequence: CSVEAERETQYF. CDR3 nucleotides: TGCAGCGTTGAAGCGGAGCGAGAGACCCAGTACTTC.

The V gene is TRBV7-8, the J gene TRBJ1-4, with 8 bases that match TRBD1. V lost 1 base, J lost 5 bases, and 0 bases stayed unmatched. The CDR3 loop spans 14 amino acids. Germline V gene data show CDR1 as SGHVS and CDR2 as FQNEAQ. As DNA, the CDR3 is TGTGCCAGCAGCTTAGGGACAGGGAATGAAAAACTGTTTTTT. Residues: CASSLGTGNEKLFF.

This sequence joins TRBV29-1 and TRBJ2-3, with 7 bases lining up with TRBD2. Germline V lookup: CDR1 SQVTM, CDR2 ANQGSEA. The CDR3 totals 14 residues. V was pared by 6 bases and J by 11 bases, with 17 bases of the junction left unmatched. The CDR3 reads CSVRPPGIAGEQYF. DNA for the CDR3: TGCAGCGTCCGACCACCAGGGATCGCGGGAGAGCAGTATTTT.

The rearrangement links TRBV18 to TRBJ2-3; 7 bases are shared with TRBD2. The J segment lost 0 bases and the V segment lost 3 bases, leaving 6 bases of the junction unmatched. Germline CDR1 is KGHSH and CDR2 is LQKENI. CDR3 size: 16 residues. In nucleotides, the CDR3 is TGTGCCAGCTCACCGACGGGCGGGGGAAGCACAGATACGCAGTATTTT. It yields the protein CASSPTGGGSTDTQYF.

The chain employs TRBV19 and TRBJ2-7; 11 bases map to TRBD2. The V segment lost 3 bases and the J segment 3 bases; nucleotides outside the gene matches: 7. Germline V gene lookup returns CDR1 LNHDA and CDR2 SQIVND (reference sequence). This CDR3 is built from 16 residues. CDR3 bases: TGTGCCAGTAGTATTGGACTAGCGGGCTTCATCTACGAGCAGTACTTC. Its translation: CASSIGLAGFIYEQYF.

CDR3 coding DNA: TGTGCCAGCAAGGTATTAGCGGGAGATGAGACCCAGTACTTC. Protein: CASKVLAGDETQYF. The chain recombines TRBV2 with TRBJ2-5, with 9 bases aligning to TRBD2. Losses at the gene ends were 7 bases for V and 5 bases for J; bases not matched to a gene: 8. The CDR3 length is 14 residues. Germline CDR1 and CDR2: SNHLY and FYNNEI.

J is TRBJ2-3 and V is TRBV9, with TRBD2 matching over 8 bases. The CDR3 spans 15 residues. Germline V CDR1 and CDR2: SGDLS, YYNGEE. V trimming: 2 bases; J trimming: 1 base; junction bases outside the gene matches: 3. This CDR3 reads CASSVMTSGTDTQYF. The CDR3 bases are TGTGCCAGCAGCGTTATGACTAGCGGCACAGATACGCAGTATTTT.